Described below is a single T cell receptor beta chain sequence and its context. Produced via immunoSEQ multiplex PCR; TCRdb's table is partial and in-frame only. The sample lists some 66,000 clones; roughly nine tenths were seen once. The data stem from a study of T cell changes during pregnancy in multiple sclerosis. Trimming stripped 5 bases from V and 2 bases from J, with 10 bases between. CDR1 LNHDA and CDR2 SQIVND come from the germline V gene (reference sequence). This CDR3 region has 13 residues. This rearrangement joins TRBV19 to TRBJ2-7; no firm D call. The sample consisted of CD8+ T cells from peripheral blood mononuclear cells, taken before pregnancy. This TCR was recovered from a female donor with multiple sclerosis, enrolled in a pregnancy study. The CDR3 DNA is TGTGCCAGTAGTGTGACACCCGCCTACGAGCAGTACTTC. This encodes CASSVTPAYEQYF. The full variable domain, its missing parts supplied by reference TRBV19 and TRBJ2-7, is DGGITQSPKYLFRKEGQNVTLSCEQNLNHDAMYWYRQDPGQGLRLIYYSQIVNDFQKGDIAEGYSVSREKKESFPLTVTSAQKNPTAFYLCASSVTPAYEQYFGPGTRLTVT.